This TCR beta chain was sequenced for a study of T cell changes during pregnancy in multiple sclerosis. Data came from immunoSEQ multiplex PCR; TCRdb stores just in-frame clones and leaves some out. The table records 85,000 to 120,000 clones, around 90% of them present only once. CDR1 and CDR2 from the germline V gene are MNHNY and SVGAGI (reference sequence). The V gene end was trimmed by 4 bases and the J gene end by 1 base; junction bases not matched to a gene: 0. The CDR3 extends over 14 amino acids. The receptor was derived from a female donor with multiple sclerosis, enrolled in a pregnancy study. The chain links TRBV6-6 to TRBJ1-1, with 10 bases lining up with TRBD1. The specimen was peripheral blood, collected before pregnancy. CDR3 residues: CASSWTGGNTEAFF. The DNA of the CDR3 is TGTGCCAGCAGTTGGACAGGGGGGAACACTGAAGCTTTCTTT.